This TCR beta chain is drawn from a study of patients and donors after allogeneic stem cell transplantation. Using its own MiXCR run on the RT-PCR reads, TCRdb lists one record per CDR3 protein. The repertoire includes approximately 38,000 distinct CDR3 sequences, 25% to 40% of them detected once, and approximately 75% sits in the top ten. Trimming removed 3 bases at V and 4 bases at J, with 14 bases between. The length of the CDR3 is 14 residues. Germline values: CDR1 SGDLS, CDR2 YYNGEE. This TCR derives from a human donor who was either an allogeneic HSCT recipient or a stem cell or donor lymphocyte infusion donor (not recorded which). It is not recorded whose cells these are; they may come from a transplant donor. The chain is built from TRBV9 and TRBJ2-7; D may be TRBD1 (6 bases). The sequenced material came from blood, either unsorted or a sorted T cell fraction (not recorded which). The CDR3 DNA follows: TGTGCCAGCAGCGCACAGGGACGCGGATACGAGCAGTACTTC. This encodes CASSAQGRGYEQYF.